This entry describes one T cell receptor beta chain. Generated by immunoSEQ multiplex PCR, the TCRdb table keeps only in-frame clones and is missing some. This sample has roughly 180,000 clones, with about 70% found just once. The data were taken from a study of blood T cell repertoires in COVID-19. The CDR3 runs 10 residues. Trimming at V came to 8 bases and at J to 11 bases, leaving 3 bases not matched to a gene. Germline V lookup: CDR1 MDHEN, CDR2 SYDVKM. This TCR was recovered from a woman aged 50 to 60 with active or convalescent COVID-19. The sample comprised peripheral blood. V usage is TRBV28 and J usage is TRBJ2-1; 7 nucleotides align to TRBD2. The CDR3 DNA reads as TGTGCCAGCGGGAGGGAGAAGCAGTTCTTC. Its protein is CASGREKQFF.